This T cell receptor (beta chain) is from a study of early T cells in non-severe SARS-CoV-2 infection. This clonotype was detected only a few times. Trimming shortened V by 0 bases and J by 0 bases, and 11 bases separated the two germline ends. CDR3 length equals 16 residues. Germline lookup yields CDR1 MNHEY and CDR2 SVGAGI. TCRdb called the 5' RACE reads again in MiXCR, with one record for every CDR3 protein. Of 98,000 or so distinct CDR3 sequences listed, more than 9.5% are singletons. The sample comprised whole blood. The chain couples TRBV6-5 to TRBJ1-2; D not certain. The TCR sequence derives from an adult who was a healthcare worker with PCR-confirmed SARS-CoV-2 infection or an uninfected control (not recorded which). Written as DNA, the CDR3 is TGTGCCAGCAGTTACTCGCCGCCCGCGACTAACTATGGCTACACCTTC. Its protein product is CASSYSPPATNYGYTF.